This is a list of T cell receptor beta chains from one sample in a study of blood T cell repertoires in COVID-19. Profiling relied on immunoSEQ multiplex PCR, and the TCRdb table lists in-frame clones only, not all of them. Of 150,000 to 200,000 clones in the sample, more than 75% were seen once. The sequenced sample was peripheral blood. Source of these receptors: a middle-aged man with active or convalescent COVID-19. Each CDR3 is given with its conserved first and last residue. D genes are given only for firm matches. Clone size is shown for a subset of rows, as once, few, many or a class of expanded clone.

D gene | J gene | V gene | clone size | CDR3 protein | CDR3 DNA
- | TRBJ1-5 | TRBV9 | - | CASSVGPGINQPQHF | TGTGCCAGCAGTGTCGGTCCAGGGATCAATCAGCCCCAGCATTTT
TRBD1 | TRBJ1-5 | TRBV7-2 | - | CASSADRHNQPQHF | TGTGCCAGCAGCGCGGACAGGCATAATCAGCCCCAGCATTTT
- | TRBJ1-1 | TRBV7-3 | - | CASSLSSPGNTEAFF | TGTGCCAGCAGCTTAAGTTCCCCGGGGAACACTGAAGCTTTCTTT
- | TRBJ1-5 | TRBV19 | - | CASGYLGNQPQHF | TGTGCCAGTGGCTACCTAGGCAATCAGCCCCAGCATTTT
TRBD2 | TRBJ2-3 | TRBV4-3 | - | CASSHDGGSTDTQYF | TGCGCCAGCAGCCATGACGGGGGGAGCACAGATACGCAGTATTTT
TRBD1 | TRBJ1-5 | TRBV10-3 | - | CAISDTGASNQPQHF | TGTGCCATCAGCGACACAGGGGCGAGCAATCAGCCCCAGCATTTT
- | TRBJ2-5 | TRBV6-5 | - | CASSYREGGRETQYF | TGTGCCAGCAGTTACCGGGAAGGAGGCCGGGAGACCCAGTACTTC
- | TRBJ1-1 | TRBV27 | - | CASSPSRGPINTEAFF | TGTGCCAGCAGTCCCTCCAGGGGACCGATTAACACTGAAGCTTTCTTT
TRBD2 | TRBJ2-5 | TRBV7-9 | - | CASSLGLAGGTPQETQYF | TGTGCCAGCAGCTTGGGACTAGCGGGGGGGACTCCCCAAGAGACCCAGTACTTC
- | TRBJ1-3 | TRBV2 | - | CASSDHSGNTIYF | TGTGCCAGCAGTGACCACTCTGGAAACACCATATATTTT
TRBD1 | TRBJ2-1 | TRBV2 | - | CASSPVRTGDNEQFF | TGTGCCAGCAGCCCCGTTCGGACAGGGGACAATGAGCAGTTCTTC
- | TRBJ1-5 | TRBV7-2 | once | CASSLTGEGQPQHF | TGTGCCAGCAGCTTAACGGGGGAAGGGCAGCCCCAGCATTTT
TRBD1 | TRBJ1-6 | TRBV30 | - | CAWSGLGQGVPLHF | TGTGCCTGGAGCGGGCTGGGACAGGGGGTACCCCTCCACTTT
- | TRBJ1-4 | TRBV10-2 | - | CASGTLDATNEKLFF | TGCGCCAGTGGGACACTGGATGCAACTAATGAAAAACTGTTTTTT
TRBD2 | TRBJ2-3 | TRBV7-2 | - | CASSFRLAGRPGTDTQYF | TGTGCCAGCAGCTTTCGACTAGCGGGGCGCCCCGGCACAGATACGCAGTATTTT
TRBD1 | TRBJ1-2 | TRBV28 | - | CASSRDSLYGYTF | TGTGCCAGCAGTCGGGACAGCCTCTATGGCTACACCTTC
- | TRBJ2-1 | TRBV6-2/TRBV6-3 | - | CASSPYWNEQFF | TGTGCCAGCAGCCCCTATTGGAATGAGCAGTTCTTC
- | TRBJ2-7 | TRBV29-1 | - | CSVDDGRVPYEQYF | TGCAGCGTTGACGATGGCAGGGTCCCCTACGAGCAGTACTTC
- | TRBJ1-2 | TRBV6-5 | - | CASSYSGADLYGYTF | TGTGCCAGCAGTTACTCAGGGGCTGACCTCTATGGCTACACCTTC
- | TRBJ2-3 | TRBV4-2 | many | CASSQEGGPTDTQYF | TGTGCCAGCAGCCAAGAGGGGGGGCCAACAGATACGCAGTATTTT
- | TRBJ1-1 | TRBV6-5 | - | CASSLSGRGNTEAFF | TGTGCCAGCAGCCTTAGCGGCCGGGGCAACACTGAAGCTTTCTTT
TRBD1 | TRBJ2-7 | TRBV27 | - | CASSLLQGAPYEQYF | TGTGCCAGCAGTTTATTGCAGGGGGCGCCGTACGAGCAGTACTTC
TRBD1 | TRBJ1-2 | TRBV18 | - | CASSRMKAGGDYGYTF | TGTGCCAGCTCAAGGATGAAGGCAGGGGGCGACTATGGCTACACCTTC
- | TRBJ2-7 | TRBV6-5 | once | CASSYTEPGEQYF | TGTGCCAGCAGTTACACGGAACCAGGCGAGCAGTACTTC
TRBD2 | TRBJ2-1 | TRBV9 | - | CASSVATSGGAFSYNEQFF | TGTGCCAGCAGCGTAGCTACTAGCGGGGGGGCCTTTTCCTACAATGAGCAGTTCTTC
- | TRBJ2-2 | TRBV7-2 | - | CASSLNSGVLTGELFF | TGTGCCAGCAGCTTAAACTCCGGGGTCTTAACCGGGGAGCTGTTTTTT
- | TRBJ2-7 | TRBV7-2 | - | CASSPGHEVYEQYF | TGTGCCAGCAGCCCAGGACATGAAGTCTACGAGCAGTACTTC
TRBD1 | TRBJ1-6 | TRBV9 | - | CASSVGQVINSPLHF | TGTGCCAGCAGCGTGGGACAGGTCATTAATTCACCCCTCCACTTT
- | TRBJ2-7 | TRBV6-6 | - | CARVSERGQWAYEQYF | TGTGCCAGAGTCTCAGAGCGGGGACAATGGGCCTACGAGCAGTACTTC
TRBD2 | TRBJ2-1 | TRBV6-6 | - | CASSNLAGGLGNEQFF | TGTGCCAGCAGTAACCTAGCGGGGGGACTGGGCAATGAGCAGTTCTTC
- | TRBJ2-6 | TRBV27 | - | CASSLDPGSGANVLTF | TGTGCCAGCAGTTTAGATCCGGGTAGTGGGGCCAACGTCCTGACTTTC
TRBD1 | TRBJ1-6 | TRBV20-1 | - | CSASPTGVDNSPLHF | TGCAGTGCTAGTCCCACAGGGGTTGATAATTCACCCCTCCACTTT
TRBD1 | TRBJ2-7 | TRBV4-3 | - | CASSQDHQGAHYEQYF | TGCGCCAGCAGCCAAGATCACCAGGGGGCCCACTACGAGCAGTACTTC
- | TRBJ1-2 | TRBV7-9 | - | CASSLVPPGANGYTF | TGTGCCAGCAGCTTAGTCCCCCCAGGGGCCAATGGCTACACCTTC
TRBD2 | TRBJ2-1 | TRBV4-1 | - | CASSQVTSGVSEQFF | TGCGCCAGCAGCCAAGTGACTAGCGGGGTGAGTGAGCAGTTCTTC
TRBD1 | TRBJ2-7 | TRBV5-4 | once | CASSVEDRYTSYEQYF | TGTGCCAGCAGCGTTGAGGACAGGTACACCTCCTACGAGCAGTACTTC
- | TRBJ1-1 | TRBV15 | - | CATSSTQGNTEAFF | TGTGCCACCAGCAGTACACAGGGGAACACTGAAGCTTTCTTT
- | TRBJ1-2 | TRBV30 | few | CASEGGRLANYGYTF | TGTGCCTCCGAGGGAGGACGACTGGCTAACTATGGCTACACCTTC
- | TRBJ1-2 | TRBV11-2 | - | CASSLGLQFYGYTF | TGTGCCAGCAGCTTGGGTTTACAGTTCTATGGCTACACCTTC
TRBD1 | TRBJ2-1 | TRBV24-1 | - | CATSDSYRGRNNEQFF | TGTGCCACCAGTGATTCATACAGGGGAAGAAACAATGAGCAGTTCTTC
- | TRBJ2-1 | TRBV6-6 | - | CASSSRGSYNEQFF | TGTGCCAGCAGTTCCAGGGGTTCCTACAATGAGCAGTTCTTC
- | TRBJ1-6 | TRBV30 | - | CAWSPSSLGHSPLHF | TGTGCCTGGAGTCCCTCCTCATTGGGGCACTCACCCCTCCACTTT
TRBD1 | TRBJ2-1 | TRBV6-5 | once | CATLTGGTHNEQFF | TGTGCCACCCTAACAGGGGGAACCCACAATGAGCAGTTCTTC
TRBD1 | TRBJ2-7 | TRBV30 | - | CAWETGSYEQYF | TGTGCCTGGGAGACAGGGTCCTACGAGCAGTACTTC
TRBD2 | TRBJ2-3 | TRBV7-6 | - | CASSSGTSGGAADTQYF | TGTGCCAGCAGCTCAGGGACTAGCGGGGGGGCCGCGGATACGCAGTATTTT
- | TRBJ1-5 | TRBV10-3 | - | CAISEGEVGQPQHF | TGTGCCATCAGTGAAGGGGAGGTAGGTCAGCCCCAGCATTTT